These T cell receptor beta chains were read from a single sample in a study of blood T cells in healthy people across ages. TCRdb analysed the 5' RACE reads with MiXCR anew, one entry per CDR3 protein. The sample has hundreds of thousands of distinct CDR3 sequences, 62% seen once. The sample consisted of blood. These receptors all come from a man aged 30 to 39 in good health. The CDR3 runs from the conserved cysteine through the conserved F or W. The D gene is left open where the match is weak. Only some rows state a clone size, as once, few, many or a class for expanded clones.

V,size,J,D,CDR3,DNA
TRBV4-2,few,TRBJ2-1,TRBD2,CASSQPLAGGSEQFF,TGTGCCAGCAGCCAACCCCTAGCGGGGGGAAGTGAGCAGTTCTTC
TRBV27,.,TRBJ2-5,TRBD2,CASSSTSGGAVETQYF,TGTGCCAGCAGTTCGACTAGCGGGGGGGCTGTAGAGACCCAGTACTTC
TRBV29-1,few,TRBJ2-7,.,CSVVFGPEQYF,TGCAGCGTTGTTTTCGGGCCTGAGCAGTACTTC
TRBV7-2,once,TRBJ2-1,.,CASSRAGGPRSYNEQFF,TGTGCCAGCAGCAGGGCGGGCGGGCCCCGCTCCTACAATGAGCAGTTCTTC
TRBV7-9,.,TRBJ2-5,TRBD2,CASSVREGFQETQYF,TGTGCCAGCAGCGTTAGGGAGGGGTTTCAAGAGACCCAGTACTTC
TRBV6-2/TRBV6-3,once,TRBJ2-7,.,CASSYSGRPSYEQYF,TGTGCCAGCAGTTACTCTGGTAGGCCCTCCTACGAGCAGTACTTC
TRBV15,.,TRBJ2-1,TRBD2,CATSRGFGGGSNEQFF,TGTGCCACCAGCAGAGGCTTTGGCGGGGGGAGTAATGAGCAGTTCTTC
TRBV20-1,.,TRBJ2-7,TRBD1,CSAIPGQGGGAVNEQYF,TGCAGTGCGATCCCGGGACAGGGGGGTGGTGCGGTGAACGAGCAGTACTTC
TRBV28,.,TRBJ2-5,.,CASRSDLMEQYF,TGTGCCAGCAGGTCCGACCTTATGGAGCAGTACTTC
TRBV3-1,.,TRBJ2-7,TRBD2,CASSLGDGGYEQYF,TGTGCCAGCAGCCTTGGGGACGGGGGGTACGAGCAGTACTTC
TRBV6-2/TRBV6-3,.,TRBJ1-6,TRBD1,CASSPDRGPRSPLHF,TGTGCCAGCAGTCCGGACAGGGGGCCACGTTCACCCCTCCACTTT
TRBV28,once,TRBJ2-7,TRBD1,CASSLFRGRSHEQYF,TGTGCCAGCAGTTTATTTAGGGGGCGATCACACGAGCAGTACTTC
TRBV4-3,.,TRBJ2-5,.,CASSQDSARQETQYF,TGCGCCAGCAGCCAAGATTCCGCGCGGCAAGAGACCCAGTACTTC
TRBV4-3,.,TRBJ2-7,.,CVSSQDLSRGINEQYF,TGCGTCAGCAGCCAAGATCTATCTCGAGGGATAAACGAGCAGTACTTC
TRBV18,.,TRBJ2-1,.,CASSPRMREDEQFF,TGTGCCAGCTCACCACGCATGAGGGAGGATGAGCAGTTCTTC
TRBV29-1,.,TRBJ2-1,TRBD1,CSVGQGFAEQFF,TGCAGCGTTGGACAGGGGTTTGCTGAGCAGTTCTTC
TRBV4-3,.,TRBJ1-2,.,CASSQEIGPRNNGYTF,TGCGCCAGCAGCCAAGAAATAGGGCCGCGGAACAATGGCTACACCTTC
TRBV7-2,.,TRBJ2-3,TRBD2,CASSSPLTSGGASDTQYF,TGTGCCAGCAGCTCGCCACTCACTAGCGGGGGGGCTTCAGATACGCAGTATTTT
TRBV20-1,.,TRBJ2-3,.,CSASLRDATLTDTQYF,TGCAGTGCTAGTCTCCGGGACGCTACTTTGACAGATACGCAGTATTTT
TRBV12-3/TRBV12-4,.,TRBJ2-5,.,CASSSGRARQETQYF,TGTGCCAGCAGTTCGGGACGAGCGAGGCAAGAGACCCAGTACTTC
TRBV2,.,TRBJ1-2,.,CASSEGQVNYGYTF,TGTGCCAGCAGTGAAGGACAGGTTAACTATGGCTACACCTTC
TRBV7-9,few,TRBJ1-4,.,CASSSPPGLGNEKLFF,TGTGCCAGCAGCTCTCCACCGGGACTGGGAAATGAAAAACTGTTTTTT
TRBV9,.,TRBJ2-7,TRBD1,CASSLTPSSGGEQYF,TGTGCCAGCAGCCTAACCCCCAGTTCAGGGGGCGAGCAGTACTTC
TRBV29-1,.,TRBJ2-5,.,CRPGKGRQETQYF,TGCAGACCAGGGAAGGGGCGCCAAGAGACCCAGTACTTC
TRBV12-3/TRBV12-4,.,TRBJ2-7,.,CASSRDTMGYEQYF,TGTGCCAGCAGCAGGGACACTATGGGCTACGAGCAGTACTTC
TRBV20-1,.,TRBJ2-5,TRBD1,CSARYRGQTQYF,TGCAGTGCTAGATACAGGGGTCAGACCCAGTACTTC
TRBV25-1,.,TRBJ2-1,TRBD1,CASSDTAGQGDNEQFF,TGTGCCAGCAGTGACACGGCGGGACAGGGAGACAATGAGCAGTTCTTC
TRBV6-2/TRBV6-3,.,TRBJ1-5,TRBD1,CASSDRGIKRVDQPQHF,TGTGCCAGCAGCGACAGGGGGATCAAGCGGGTGGATCAGCCCCAGCATTTT
TRBV29-1,few,TRBJ1-2,TRBD1,CSVHRQGNGYTF,TGCAGCGTCCACAGACAGGGGAATGGCTACACCTTC
TRBV4-3,few,TRBJ2-6,TRBD1,CASSQDGTGRSGANVLTF,TGCGCCAGCAGCCAAGACGGGACAGGGAGGTCTGGGGCCAACGTCCTGACTTTC
TRBV7-2,few,TRBJ2-6,.,CASSSPRRSSGANVLTF,TGTGCCAGCAGCTCGCCACGCAGGAGCTCTGGGGCCAACGTCCTGACTTTC
TRBV30,.,TRBJ1-2,.,CAWSALQVYGYTF,TGTGCCTGGAGTGCGCTTCAGGTGTACGGCTACACCTTC
TRBV10-3,.,TRBJ2-1,TRBD1,CAISDSTRDRDNEQFF,TGTGCCATCAGTGACTCCACTAGGGACAGAGACAATGAGCAGTTCTTC
TRBV28,.,TRBJ2-5,.,CASSSFGGLGETQYF,TGTGCCAGCAGTTCCTTTGGCGGGCTGGGGGAGACCCAGTACTTC
TRBV12-3/TRBV12-4,.,TRBJ1-2,.,CASGVDRDSYGYTF,TGTGCCAGCGGTGTGGACAGAGACTCCTATGGCTACACCTTC
TRBV4-1,.,TRBJ2-7,TRBD1,CASSHPGGQGTYEQYF,TGCGCCAGCAGCCACCCCGGGGGACAGGGTACCTACGAGCAGTACTTC
TRBV30,.,TRBJ2-7,.,CAWKRAGYEQYF,TGTGCCTGGAAACGGGCAGGCTACGAGCAGTACTTC
TRBV7-2,once,TRBJ1-1,.,CASSLYGGSGTEAFF,TGTGCCAGCAGTTTATACGGGGGCTCCGGCACTGAAGCTTTCTTT
TRBV28,.,TRBJ2-1,.,CASTKLQGNYNEQFF,TGTGCCAGCACGAAGCTCCAGGGGAACTACAATGAGCAGTTCTTC
TRBV6-6,.,TRBJ2-7,.,CASHPRGDSYEQYF,TGTGCCAGCCACCCTAGGGGGGACTCCTACGAGCAGTACTTC
TRBV12-3/TRBV12-4,.,TRBJ2-7,.,CASSRQGLTLSEQYF,TGTGCCAGCAGCCGACAGGGACTTACCCTTAGCGAGCAGTACTTC
TRBV4-3,.,TRBJ2-5,TRBD2,CASSQERGGLAETQYF,TGCGCCAGCAGCCAAGAGCGGGGGGGCCTCGCAGAGACCCAGTACTTC
TRBV4-3,.,TRBJ1-2,.,CASSQAHRVNYGYTF,TGCGCCAGCAGCCAAGCTCACAGGGTTAACTATGGCTACACCTTC
TRBV5-6,.,TRBJ2-5,.,CASSPGGHLYQETQYF,TGTGCCAGCAGCCCGGGGGGACACCTGTACCAAGAGACCCAGTACTTC
TRBV9,.,TRBJ2-1,TRBD2,CASSVGAGATQSYNEQFF,TGTGCCAGCAGCGTAGGAGCGGGGGCCACCCAGTCCTACAATGAGCAGTTCTTC
TRBV6-5,.,TRBJ2-7,TRBD2,CASSKGLAGSYEQYF,TGTGCCAGCAGTAAGGGACTAGCGGGCAGCTACGAGCAGTACTTC
TRBV6-6,.,TRBJ2-1,.,CASTYWGEYNEQFF,TGTGCCAGCACTTATTGGGGGGAGTACAATGAGCAGTTCTTC
TRBV6-1,.,TRBJ1-5,TRBD1,CAITRWDRGLSNQPQHF,TGTGCCATAACAAGGTGGGACAGGGGGCTTAGCAATCAGCCCCAGCATTTT
TRBV20-1,.,TRBJ2-1,TRBD2,CSARSGGAFYNEQFF,TGCAGTGCTCGCAGCGGGGGGGCTTTTTACAATGAGCAGTTCTTC
TRBV20-1,few,TRBJ2-5,.,CSARAVYQETQYF,TGCAGTGCTCGAGCGGTGTACCAAGAGACCCAGTACTTC
TRBV28,.,TRBJ2-7,TRBD1,CASSLWGQGIYEQYF,TGTGCCAGCAGTTTATGGGGACAGGGGATCTACGAGCAGTACTTC
TRBV12-3/TRBV12-4,.,TRBJ2-7,.,CASSFSGLALDEQYF,TGTGCCAGCAGCTTCTCCGGGCTCGCTCTAGACGAGCAGTACTTC
TRBV7-9,.,TRBJ1-2,.,CASSLRSEGGYGYTF,TGTGCCAGCAGCTTACGAAGCGAGGGCGGCTATGGCTACACCTTC
TRBV2,.,TRBJ2-7,TRBD1,CASNPRDRAPYEQYF,TGTGCCAGCAATCCCCGGGACAGGGCCCCCTACGAGCAGTACTTC
TRBV20-1,.,TRBJ2-5,TRBD2,CSANPPSGGAGETQYF,TGCAGTGCAAACCCCCCTAGCGGGGGGGCCGGAGAGACCCAGTACTTC
TRBV2,.,TRBJ2-6,.,CASKGAGANVLTF,TGTGCCAGCAAGGGGGCTGGGGCCAACGTCCTGACTTTC